The 26 T cell receptor beta chains given below trace back to one sample, sequenced in a study of T cells in Graves' hyperthyroidism and ophthalmopathy. It was RNA transcripts that yielded the amplified TCR beta CDR3 regions. HTBI primers were the set used in a first-round RT-PCR of the TCR CDR3. TCRdb reprocessed the multiplex PCR reads via MiXCR and lists one record per CDR3 protein. Of roughly 420,000 distinct CDR3 sequences in the sample, roughly 14% were seen once. The sample taken for sequencing was blood. Receptor source: a woman aged 18-29 years with Graves' hyperthyroidism.

This clonotype was recorded at least ten times. The chain links TRBV5-1 to TRBJ2-3; unclear D gene. Germline loops: CDR1 SGHRS, CDR2 YFSETQ. The V end lost 3 bases, the J end lost 2 bases, and 7 bases lay between the germline ends. The CDR3 is made up of 13 amino acids. CDR3 loop: CASSSDLTDTQYF. CDR3 nucleotide sequence: TGCGCCAGCAGCTCAGACCTCACAGATACGCAGTATTTT.

This clonotype was detected only a few times. CDR3 nucleotide sequence: TGTGCCAGTAGTATTGACTTACCGGGGAGGTCTGGGCGGCCCCAGCATTTT. Translated: CASSIDLPGRSGRPQHF. The chain carries TRBV19 and TRBJ1-5; D gene ambiguous. V gave up 3 bases and J gave up 9 bases, with 24 bases separating them. Germline V lookup: CDR1 LNHDA, CDR2 SQIVND (reference sequence). The CDR3 totals 17 residues. Full variable domain (missing parts from reference TRBV19 and TRBJ1-5): DGGITQSPKYLFRKEGQNVTLSCEQNLNHDAMYWYRQDPGQGLRLIYYSQIVNDFQKGDIAEGYSVSREKKESFPLTVTSAQKNPTAFYLCASSIDLPGRSGRPQHFGDGTRLSIL.

This rearrangement joins TRBV4-1 to TRBJ2-7; TRBD2 matches at 7 bases. The CDR3 has 13 residues. The germline gives CDR1 MGHRA, CDR2 YSYEKL. V shed 0 bases, J shed 6 bases, and the junction held 2 bases outside the gene matches. The CDR3 DNA reads TGCGCCAGCAGCCAAGAGGGGGGGTTCGAGCAGTACTTC. Amino acid sequence: CASSQEGGFEQYF.

DNA for the CDR3: TGTGCCAGTAGTAGAGCCCCAACAGCGGGGGGGCGGGAGACCCAGTACTTC. Translation: CASSRAPTAGGRETQYF. The chain links TRBV19 to TRBJ2-5, with 10 bases lining up with TRBD2. The germline gives CDR1 LNHDA, CDR2 SQIVND (reference sequence). This CDR3 has 17 amino acids. After removal of 4 bases from V and 5 bases from J, the junction contained 13 bases not matched to a gene. Looking up the rest from reference TRBV19 and TRBJ2-5 gives the full variable domain: DGGITQSPKYLFRKEGQNVTLSCEQNLNHDAMYWYRQDPGQGLRLIYYSQIVNDFQKGDIAEGYSVSREKKESFPLTVTSAQKNPTAFYLCASSRAPTAGGRETQYFGPGTRLLVL.

This clonotype has ten or more counts. The genes are TRBV6-2 or TRBV6-3 and TRBJ1-2; 11 bases are shared with TRBD1. Looked up from germline, CDR1 is MNHEY and CDR2 is SVGEGT. The CDR3 spans 14 residues. Germline trimming cut 6 bases from V and 8 bases from J; bases unmatched to any gene: 8. CDR3 sequence: CASSRDRGRGGYTF. The CDR3 DNA reads as TGTGCCAGCAGCCGGGACAGGGGGAGAGGCGGCTACACCTTC.

The J gene is TRBJ2-1, the V gene TRBV12-3 or TRBV12-4, with 12 bases matching TRBD2. Unmatched junction bases numbered 6, after V lost 3 bases and J lost 0 bases. The CDR3 totals 18 residues. Here the CDR3 reads CASSFWTSGVSSYNEQFF. Written as DNA, the CDR3 is TGTGCCAGCAGTTTCTGGACTAGCGGGGTTAGCTCCTACAATGAGCAGTTCTTC.

A note on this clonotype: A read error may be the cause here, since a much bigger clone is one base away. The chain recombines TRBV19 with TRBJ2-3; D may be TRBD2 (8 bases). The CDR3 extends over 15 amino acids. Germline V gives CDR1 LNHDA, CDR2 SQIVND (reference sequence). CDR3 protein: CASTSGGGGTDTRYF. DNA of the CDR3: TGTGCCAGTACCTCGGGGGGGGGCGGGACAGATACGCGGTATTTT.

To note about this clonotype: This could be a read error, since a much larger clone is one nucleotide away. This rearrangement joins TRBV20-1 to TRBJ1-5; no firm D call. The CDR3 runs 16 residues. In germline, CDR1 is DFQATT, CDR2 SNEGSKA (reference sequence). The CDR3 region is CRARSITGGSNQPQHF. CDR3 sequence (DNA): TGCAGAGCTAGATCAATCACCGGTGGCAGCAATCAGCCCCAGCATTTT.

This chain links TRBV7-8 with TRBJ2-3, with TRBD2 matching 12 bases. The length of the CDR3 is 16 residues. CDR1 is SGHVS, CDR2 FQNEAQ, per germline. Trimming removed 3 bases from V and 4 bases from J; junction bases left unmatched: 5. CDR3 loop: CASSFRLAGVPDTQYF. In DNA, the CDR3 is TGTGCCAGCAGCTTTCGACTAGCGGGAGTCCCAGATACGCAGTATTTT. Variable domain in full (rest from reference TRBV7-8 and TRBJ2-3): GAGVSQSPRYKVAKRGQDVALRCDPISGHVSLFWYQQALGQGPEFLTYFQNEAQLDKSGLPSDRFFAERPEGSVSTLKIQRTQQEDSAVYLCASSFRLAGVPDTQYFGPGTRLTVL.

The V call is TRBV6-1, the J call TRBJ1-2; D may be TRBD1 (6 bases). Germline V CDR1 and CDR2: MNHNS, SASEGT. V shed 6 bases and J shed 5 bases, with 19 bases lying between them. The CDR3 is 15 residues long. The CDR3 here is CASSLEGGFWYGYTF. DNA of the CDR3: TGTGCCAGCAGCCTGGAGGGGGGATTCTGGTATGGCTACACCTTC.

This clonotype was counted ten times or more. The V gene is TRBV5-1, the J gene TRBJ2-2; the D gene is possibly TRBD2 (6 bases). There are 14 residues in the CDR3. Germline CDR1 and CDR2: SGHRS and YFSETQ. V shed 4 bases and J shed 7 bases, with 14 bases lying between them. CDR3: CASSPLRGGGELFF. The CDR3 nucleotides read TGCGCCAGCAGCCCCCTGAGGGGAGGCGGGGAGCTGTTTTTT.

To note about this clonotype: One end of the junction is discordant with germline, which a read error may explain. The J gene is TRBJ1-2, the V gene TRBV3-1; tentative D call: TRBD1 (5 bases). Per the germline V gene, CDR1 is LGHDT and CDR2 is YNNKEL (reference sequence). The CDR3 runs to 15 residues. In DNA, the CDR3 is TGTGCCAGCAGCCAAGAATCGGGGCAGAACTATGGCTGCACCTTC. Residues: CASSQESGQNYGCTF.

Ten or more counts support this clonotype. The V gene is TRBV7-9, the J gene TRBJ2-3; 8 positions agree with TRBD2. Losses at the gene ends were 3 bases for V and 2 bases for J; bases not matched to a gene: 7. The CDR3 has 16 amino acids. CDR1 SEHNR and CDR2 FQNEAQ come from the germline V gene (reference sequence). This chain's CDR3 is CASSLAYGGATDTQYF. CDR3 nucleotides: TGTGCCAGCAGCTTGGCCTACGGGGGGGCCACAGATACGCAGTATTTT.

This rearrangement joins TRBV10-2 to TRBJ1-3, with D unresolved. This CDR3 comprises 16 residues. Germline CDR1 and CDR2: WSHSY and SAAADI. V lost 3 bases, J lost 4 bases, and 16 bases lay in between. The CDR3 here is CASSDTTAPPGNTIYF. DNA of the CDR3: TGCGCCAGCAGTGATACAACCGCCCCGCCCGGAAACACCATATATTTT.

This clonotype was picked up many times. The rearrangement uses TRBV20-1 and TRBJ2-1, with TRBD2 identical over 12 bases. Trimming removed 6 bases from V and 10 bases from J; junction bases left unmatched: 4. This CDR3 spans 12 amino acids. The germline gives CDR1 DFQATT, CDR2 SNEGSKA (reference sequence). The CDR3 coding sequence is TGCAGTGCAGCGGGGACTAGCGGGGAGCAGTTCTTC. It is translated as CSAAGTSGEQFF.

This clonotype has a single count. A much larger clone lies one base from this, so it may be a read error. The chain joins TRBV29-1 to TRBJ1-1; D is unclear. CDR1 is SQVTM and CDR2 is ANQGSEA in the germline V gene. The length of the CDR3 is 13 residues. V lost 6 bases and J lost 4, with 15 bases in between. This CDR3 reads CSVIQPTRTEAFF. The CDR3 DNA is TGCAGCGTGATTCAACCAACTCGCACTGAAGCTTTCTTT.

This clonotype was detected ten times or more. The chain recombines TRBV28 with TRBJ2-3, with TRBD1 matching over 8 bases. In germline, CDR1 is MDHEN, CDR2 SYDVKM. CDR3 length: 16 residues. Unmatched junction bases numbered 5, after V lost 3 bases and J lost 0 bases. In DNA, the CDR3 is TGTGCCAGCAGTTTCATCCAGGGGGCGAGCACAGATACGCAGTATTTT. Protein sequence: CASSFIQGASTDTQYF.

This clonotype was seen ten or more times. The gene calls are TRBV6-2 or TRBV6-3 and TRBJ1-1, with D unclear. Trimming stripped 6 bases from V and 3 bases from J, with 2 bases between. This CDR3 is 10 amino acids long. Germline V lookup: CDR1 MNHEY, CDR2 SVGEGT. The CDR3 loop reads CASRDTEAFF. CDR3 in DNA: TGTGCCAGCAGAGACACTGAAGCTTTCTTT.

This clonotype was seen repeatedly, ten times or more. This chain uses TRBV2 with TRBJ1-2; D is unresolved. The CDR3 covers 14 residues. Looked up from germline, CDR1 is SNHLY and CDR2 is FYNNEI. V lost 7 bases and J 3 bases, leaving 15 bases between the germline ends. The CDR3 protein is CASKPEAGYYGYTF. The DNA of the CDR3 is TGTGCCAGCAAGCCGGAAGCGGGATACTATGGCTACACCTTC.

In this sample, this clonotype turned up many times. The J gene is TRBJ2-3, the V gene TRBV20-1; D not resolved. Germline CDR1 and CDR2: DFQATT and SNEGSKA (reference sequence). This CDR3 comprises 13 residues. Trimming stripped 0 bases from V and 3 bases from J, with 7 bases between. The CDR3 bases are TGCAGTGCTAGAGAACAGTTTACAGATACGCAGTATTTT. Translating gives CSAREQFTDTQYF.

The chain has TRBV19 and TRBJ1-6, with D unresolved. The length of the CDR3 is 12 residues. Trimming removed 8 bases at V and 10 bases at J, with 12 bases between. Germline V gives CDR1 LNHDA, CDR2 SQIVND (reference sequence). As DNA, the CDR3 is TGTGCCAGTGAACAGAGTGGCTCACCCCTCCACTTT. Protein: CASEQSGSPLHF.

This clonotype was counted at least ten times. The chain couples TRBV20-1 to TRBJ2-7; the D is unclear. CDR1 and CDR2 (germline): DFQATT, SNEGSKA (reference sequence). V lost 5 bases, J lost 6 bases, and 11 bases lay in between. The CDR3 loop spans 11 amino acids. CDR3 DNA sequence: TGCAGTGCTTATCTAGGGTTCGAGCAGTACTTC. Its protein product is CSAYLGFEQYF.

This clonotype was counted many times. The chain has TRBV28 and TRBJ1-2; perhaps TRBD1 as D (6 bases). Looked up from germline, CDR1 is MDHEN and CDR2 is SYDVKM. Trimming left V 4 bases short and J 8 bases short, with 11 bases between. CDR3 length: 12 residues. The CDR3, as DNA: TGTGCCAGCAGTTACAGGGATGACGGCTACACCTTC. Its translation is CASSYRDDGYTF.

This clonotype was detected ten times or more. The V and J genes are TRBV20-1 and TRBJ1-4; maybe TRBD1 (5 bases). In germline, CDR1 is DFQATT, CDR2 SNEGSKA (reference sequence). The CDR3 length is 14 residues. Trimming removed 3 bases from V and 10 bases from J, with 18 bases in between. The CDR3 reads CSASRGSPKGKLFF. The DNA of the CDR3 is TGCAGTGCTAGTCGGGGGTCGCCCAAGGGAAAACTGTTTTTT.

The sample holds many counts of this clonotype. This sequence joins TRBV3-1 and TRBJ2-5; 14 bases match TRBD2. The germline CDR1 and CDR2 sequences are LGHDT and YNNKEL (reference sequence). This CDR3 contains 16 residues. V dropped 6 bases and J dropped 3; count of bases not matched to a gene: 6. CDR3 nucleotides: TGTGCCAGCAGTCGGACTAGCGGGGGGCCGGAAGAGACCCAGTACTTC. Its protein is CASSRTSGGPEETQYF.

The sample holds many counts of this clonotype. The J gene is TRBJ2-7, the V gene TRBV5-5, with a weak D call TRBD2 (6 bases). The V end was cut by 1 base, the J end by 4 bases, with 15 bases between. The CDR3 totals 15 residues. Germline V gene data show CDR1 as SGHKS and CDR2 as YYEKEE (reference sequence). CDR3 in amino acids: CASSLTGLGGYEQYF. CDR3 nucleotides: TGTGCCAGCAGCTTGACGGGTTTGGGGGGTTACGAGCAGTACTTC.